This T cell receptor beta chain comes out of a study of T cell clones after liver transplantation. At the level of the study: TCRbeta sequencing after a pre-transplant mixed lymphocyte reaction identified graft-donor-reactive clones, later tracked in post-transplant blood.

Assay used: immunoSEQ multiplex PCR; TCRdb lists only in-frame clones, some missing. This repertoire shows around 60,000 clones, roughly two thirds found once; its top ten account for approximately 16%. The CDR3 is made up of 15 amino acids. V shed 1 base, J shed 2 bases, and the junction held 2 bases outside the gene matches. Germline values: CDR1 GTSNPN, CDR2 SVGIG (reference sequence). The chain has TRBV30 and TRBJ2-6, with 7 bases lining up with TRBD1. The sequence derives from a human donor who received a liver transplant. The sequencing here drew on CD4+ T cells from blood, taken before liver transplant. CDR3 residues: CAWSGQGAGANVLTF. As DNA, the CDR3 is TGTGCCTGGAGTGGACAGGGCGCTGGGGCCAACGTCCTGACTTTC.